This TCR beta chain is from a study of blood T cell repertoires in COVID-19. For the study at large: The United States, Italy and Spain supplied acute and convalescent COVID-19 samples. T cells, B-cell-depleted T cells, or PBMCs provided the cDNA or gDNA that served as material.

Germline trimming cut 3 bases from V and 3 bases from J; bases unmatched to any gene: 9. Germline V gene lookup returns CDR1 KGHSH and CDR2 LQKENI. The CDR3 contains 16 residues. Measured with immunoSEQ multiplex PCR; TCRdb has only the in-frame clones, and not every one. The table lists a few hundred thousand clones, 84% of them singletons. The sequence derives from a man in his forties who had recovered from COVID-19. Sequenced material: peripheral blood. The chain uses TRBV18 and TRBJ2-7, with TRBD2 identical over 9 bases. CDR3 protein: CASSPSRGGQFYEQYF. For the CDR3, the DNA is TGTGCCAGCTCACCGTCGCGGGGGGGCCAATTCTACGAGCAGTACTTC.